This T cell receptor beta chain was observed in a study of T cell responses to AZD1222 COVID-19 vaccine. General study points: In all cases, repertoires were sampled only after the peak T cell response. CD4 TCRs linked to vaccination spanned spike, dominating at 160-218 and 743-854.

Assay used: immunoSEQ multiplex PCR; TCRdb lists only in-frame clones, some missing. The sample has about 130,000 clones, 70% to 90% seen once. Only one count was recorded for this clone. Its antigen remains unknown. The CDR3 runs to 16 residues. Per the germline V gene, CDR1 is SGHVS and CDR2 is FQNEAQ. The V and J ends lost 7 bases and 5 bases respectively, with 23 bases between them. V and J are TRBV7-8 and TRBJ2-5, with D possibly being TRBD1 (6 bases). The material sequenced was peripheral blood, taken on day 0 of AZD1222 vaccination. The TCR was taken from an adult in good health. The CDR3 protein is CASTPEGRGLRETQYF. CDR3 nucleotide sequence: TGTGCCAGCACCCCAGAGGGTAGGGGGTTGCGGGAGACCCAGTACTTC.